The 12 T cell receptor beta chains below come from one sample, sequenced in a study of T cell responses to AZD1222 COVID-19 vaccine. Assay used: immunoSEQ multiplex PCR; TCRdb lists only in-frame clones, some missing. The table includes approximately 60,000 clones, 76% detected once. Sequenced here: peripheral blood, sampled on day 0 of AZD1222 vaccination. These receptors all come from an adult in good health.

The chain carries TRBV2 and TRBJ1-1; D perhaps matches TRBD1 (6 bases). The V end was cut by 4 bases, the J end by 5 bases, with 17 bases between. Germline lookup yields CDR1 SNHLY and CDR2 FYNNEI. The length of the CDR3 is 15 residues. The CDR3 loop reads CASSGGGQGRTEAFF. The CDR3 DNA sequence: TGTGCCAGCAGTGGCGGGGGGCAGGGGCGGACTGAAGCTTTCTTT. Together with reference TRBV2 and TRBJ1-1, the CDR3 gives the full variable domain: EPEVTQTPSHQVTQMGQEVILRCVPISNHLYFYWYRQILGQKVEFLVSFYNNEISEKSEIFDDQFSVERPDGSNFTLKIRSTKLEDSAMYFCASSGGGQGRTEAFFGQGTRLTVV.

This chain joins TRBV2 and TRBJ2-5; weak D call: TRBD2 (5 bases). The CDR3 consists of 14 residues. Germline V CDR1 and CDR2: SNHLY, FYNNEI. Trimming removed 5 bases from V and 5 bases from J, with 15 bases in between. CDR3 in amino acids: CASSPRARGETQYF. The CDR3 DNA follows: TGTGCCAGCAGTCCCCGGGCCCGGGGTGAGACCCAGTACTTC. Together with reference TRBV2 and TRBJ2-5, the CDR3 gives the full variable domain: EPEVTQTPSHQVTQMGQEVILRCVPISNHLYFYWYRQILGQKVEFLVSFYNNEISEKSEIFDDQFSVERPDGSNFTLKIRSTKLEDSAMYFCASSPRARGETQYFGPGTRLLVL.

This chain joins TRBV6-5 and TRBJ1-5; maybe TRBD1 (6 bases). V was cut by 7 bases and J by 7 bases, with 14 bases left in between. The CDR3 length is 13 residues. CDR1 and CDR2 from the germline V gene are MNHEY and SVGAGI. The CDR3 nucleotides read TGTGCCAGCATCCTAGGGGGGGGGCAGCCCCAGCATTTT. This gives the protein CASILGGGQPQHF.

The chain recombines TRBV3-1 (or the pseudogene TRBV3-2) with TRBJ2-2; the D is unclear. Germline CDR1 and CDR2: LGHDT and YNNKEL (reference sequence). With 1 base removed from V and 1 base from J, the gap between germline ends came to 13 bases. This CDR3 is 17 amino acids long. Here the CDR3 reads CASSQGVFVLNTGELFF. CDR3 coding DNA: TGTGCCAGCAGCCAAGGTGTATTCGTGCTGAACACCGGGGAGCTGTTTTTT.

This sequence joins TRBV4-1 and TRBJ2-7; 9 bases map to TRBD1. Per the germline V gene, CDR1 is MGHRA and CDR2 is YSYEKL. CDR3 length: 15 residues. The J segment lost 2 bases and the V segment lost 4 bases, leaving 6 bases of the junction unmatched. CDR3 region: CASSLRDREAYEQYF. The CDR3 bases are TGCGCCAGCAGCCTCCGGGACAGGGAAGCCTACGAGCAGTACTTC.

The V call is TRBV5-1, the J call TRBJ2-1; TRBD1 matches at 7 bases. The trim removed 6 bases at V and 6 bases at J, leaving 9 bases unmatched. This CDR3 contains 14 residues. Per germline, CDR1 SGHRS and CDR2 YFSETQ. The CDR3 here is CASTLSTGLNEQFF. The CDR3 nucleotides are TGCGCCAGCACCCTTTCGACAGGGCTCAATGAGCAGTTCTTC.

This chain links TRBV6-4 with TRBJ1-1; D is unclear. Germline assignment: CDR1 MRHNA and CDR2 SNTAGT. This CDR3 has 11 residues. V lost 9 bases and J lost 7, with 12 bases in between. The CDR3 reads CARCKADEAFF. CDR3 nucleotide sequence: TGTGCCAGGTGTAAGGCCGATGAAGCTTTCTTT.

The chain joins TRBV10-2 to TRBJ1-4; the D is unclear. Germline V gives CDR1 WSHSY, CDR2 SAAADI. V lost 2 bases, J lost 7 bases, and 11 bases lay in between. The CDR3 covers 14 residues. The CDR3 coding sequence is TGCGCCAGCAGTGAGGCCGCGGAGCCTGAAAAACTGTTTTTT. Residues: CASSEAAEPEKLFF.

The chain is built from TRBV2 and TRBJ1-5, with D unclear. V lost 7 bases, J lost 1 base, and 8 bases lay in between. This CDR3 has 13 amino acids. Germline lookup yields CDR1 SNHLY and CDR2 FYNNEI. DNA for the CDR3: TGTGCCAGCACTTCTTGGAGCAATCAGCCCCAGCATTTT. It is translated as CASTSWSNQPQHF.

The chain joins TRBV11-3 to TRBJ2-7; D gene ambiguous. Trimming took 5 bases from V and 7 from J, leaving 15 bases between them. From germline, CDR1 is SGHNT and CDR2 YENEEA. This CDR3 is built from 13 residues. The CDR3 here is CASSLGPLGEQYF. For the CDR3, the DNA is TGTGCCAGCAGCCTCGGGCCCCTGGGGGAGCAGTACTTC.

The J gene is TRBJ1-2, the V gene TRBV7-2; 8 bases align to TRBD1. From germline, CDR1 is SGHTA and CDR2 FQGNSA. After removal of 2 bases from V and 4 bases from J, the junction contained 6 bases not matched to a gene. The CDR3 runs to 15 residues. The CDR3 loop reads CASSLNRGLGYGYTF. Written as DNA, the CDR3 is TGTGCCAGCAGCTTAAACAGGGGGTTAGGCTATGGCTACACCTTC.

J is TRBJ2-3 and V is TRBV7-6; D is ambiguous. Germline V gene data show CDR1 as SGHVS and CDR2 as FNYEAQ. The V gene lost 0 bases and the J gene lost 2 bases, with 9 bases spanning the gap. The CDR3 sequence is 15 residues long. This CDR3 reads CASSLAALFTDTQYF. CDR3 DNA: TGTGCCAGCAGCTTAGCGGCACTTTTCACAGATACGCAGTATTTT.